This paragraph reports one T cell receptor beta chain. The antigen remains undetermined. This table comes from immunoSEQ multiplex PCR, and its TCRdb copy is limited to in-frame clones, with some not included. The sample yields roughly 2.5 million clones, over 85% seen once. V was pared by 0 bases and J by 4 bases, with 11 bases between. This CDR3 has 15 amino acids. Germline assignment: CDR1 SGHTA and CDR2 FQGNSA. The source of the sample is a study of shared clonotypes between healthy human individuals. For the study at large: Three plates each covered CD4 naive and memory; CD8 naive two, CD8 memory one. Overall study findings and caveats: The study drew on few donors, limiting represented genetic and exposure-history diversity.

The clonotype originates from a man between 18 and 35 years old in good health. Sequenced input: naive CD4+ T cells sorted from blood. As for subset: CD45RA+ positively selected. The chain is built from TRBV7-2 and TRBJ2-3, with D possibly matching TRBD2 (5 bases). CDR3 amino acids: CASSLAPTMADTQYF. The CDR3 nucleotides read TGTGCCAGCAGCTTAGCCCCGACTATGGCAGATACGCAGTATTTT.